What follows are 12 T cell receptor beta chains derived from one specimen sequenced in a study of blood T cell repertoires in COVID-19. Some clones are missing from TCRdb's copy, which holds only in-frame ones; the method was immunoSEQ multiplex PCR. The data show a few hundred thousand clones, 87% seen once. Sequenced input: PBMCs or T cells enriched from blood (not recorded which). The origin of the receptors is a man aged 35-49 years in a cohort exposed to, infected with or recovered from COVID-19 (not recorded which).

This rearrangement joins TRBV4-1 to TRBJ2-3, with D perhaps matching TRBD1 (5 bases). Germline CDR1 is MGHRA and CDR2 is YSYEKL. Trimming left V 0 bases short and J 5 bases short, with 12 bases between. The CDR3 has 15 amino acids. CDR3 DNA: TGCGCCAGCAGCCAAGACCCGCAGGGCGTAGATACGCAGTATTTT. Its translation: CASSQDPQGVDTQYF.

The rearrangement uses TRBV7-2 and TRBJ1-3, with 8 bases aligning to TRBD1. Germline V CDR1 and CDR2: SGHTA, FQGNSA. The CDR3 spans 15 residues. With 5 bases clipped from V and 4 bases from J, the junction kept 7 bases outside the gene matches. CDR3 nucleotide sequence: TGTGCCAGCAGCCCCTGGACAGGGCTAGGAAACACCATATATTTT. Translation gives CASSPWTGLGNTIYF.

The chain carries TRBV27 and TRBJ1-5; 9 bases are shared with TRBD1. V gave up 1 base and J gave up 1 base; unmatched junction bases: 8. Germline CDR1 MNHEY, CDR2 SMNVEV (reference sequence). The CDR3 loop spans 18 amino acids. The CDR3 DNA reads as TGTGCCAGCAGTTTATTAAAACCGGGACAGGGAAGCAATCAGCCCCAGCATTTT. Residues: CASSLLKPGQGSNQPQHF.

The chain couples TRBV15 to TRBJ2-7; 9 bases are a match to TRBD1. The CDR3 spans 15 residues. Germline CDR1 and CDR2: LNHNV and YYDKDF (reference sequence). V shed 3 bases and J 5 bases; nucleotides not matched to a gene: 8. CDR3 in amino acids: CATSRDRDRAHEQYF. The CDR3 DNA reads TGTGCCACCAGCAGGGACCGGGACAGGGCCCACGAGCAGTACTTC.

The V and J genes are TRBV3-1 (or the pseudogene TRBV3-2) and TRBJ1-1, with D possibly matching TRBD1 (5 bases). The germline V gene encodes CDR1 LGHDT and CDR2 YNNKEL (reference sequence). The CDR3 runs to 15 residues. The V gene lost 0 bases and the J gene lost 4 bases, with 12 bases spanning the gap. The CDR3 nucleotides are TGTGCCAGCAGCCAAGATTTTCACGGGGGCACTGAAGCTTTCTTT. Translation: CASSQDFHGGTEAFF.

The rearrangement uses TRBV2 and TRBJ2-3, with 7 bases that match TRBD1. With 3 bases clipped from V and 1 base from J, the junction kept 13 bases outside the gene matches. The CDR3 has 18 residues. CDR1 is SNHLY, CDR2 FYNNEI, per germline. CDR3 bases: TGTGCCAGCAGTGACCCCGCCGTGACAGGGTCCGGCACAGATACGCAGTATTTT. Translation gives CASSDPAVTGSGTDTQYF. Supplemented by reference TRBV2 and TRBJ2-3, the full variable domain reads EPEVTQTPSHQVTQMGQEVILRCVPISNHLYFYWYRQILGQKVEFLVSFYNNEISEKSEIFDDQFSVERPDGSNFTLKIRSTKLEDSAMYFCASSDPAVTGSGTDTQYFGPGTRLTVL.

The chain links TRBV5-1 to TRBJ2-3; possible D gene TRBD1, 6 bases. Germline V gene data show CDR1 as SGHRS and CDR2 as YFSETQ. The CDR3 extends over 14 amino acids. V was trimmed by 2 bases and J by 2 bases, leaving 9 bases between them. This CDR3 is CASSFPGATDTQYF. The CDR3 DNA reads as TGCGCCAGCAGCTTCCCAGGGGCCACAGATACGCAGTATTTT.

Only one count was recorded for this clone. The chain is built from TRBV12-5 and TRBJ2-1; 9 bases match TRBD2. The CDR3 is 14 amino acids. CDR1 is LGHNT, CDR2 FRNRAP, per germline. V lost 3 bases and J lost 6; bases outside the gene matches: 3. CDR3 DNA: TGTGCTAGTGGTTTAGGGACTAGCAGCAATGAGCAGTTCTTC. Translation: CASGLGTSSNEQFF.

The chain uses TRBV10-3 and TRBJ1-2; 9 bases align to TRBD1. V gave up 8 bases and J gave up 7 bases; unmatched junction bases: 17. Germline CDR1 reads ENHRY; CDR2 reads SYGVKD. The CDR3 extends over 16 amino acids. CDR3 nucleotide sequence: TGTGCCATCGGAGCGGGGACAGGGAAGTATGGCGCTGGCTACACCTTC. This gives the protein CAIGAGTGKYGAGYTF.

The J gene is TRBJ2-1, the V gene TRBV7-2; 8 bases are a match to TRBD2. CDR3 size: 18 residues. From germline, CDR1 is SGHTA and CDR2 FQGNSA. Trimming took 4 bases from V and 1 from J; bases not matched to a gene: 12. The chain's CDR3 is CASSSKVTSGTSYNEQFF. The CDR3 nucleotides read TGTGCCAGCAGCTCCAAAGTAACTAGCGGAACTTCCTACAATGAGCAGTTCTTC.

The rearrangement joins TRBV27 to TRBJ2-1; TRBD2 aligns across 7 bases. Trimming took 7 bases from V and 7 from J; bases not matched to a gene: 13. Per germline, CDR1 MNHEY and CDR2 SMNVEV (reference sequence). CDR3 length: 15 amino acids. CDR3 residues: CASTLSGTGVNEQFF. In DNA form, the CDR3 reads TGTGCCAGCACCCTGAGCGGGACGGGAGTGAATGAGCAGTTCTTC.

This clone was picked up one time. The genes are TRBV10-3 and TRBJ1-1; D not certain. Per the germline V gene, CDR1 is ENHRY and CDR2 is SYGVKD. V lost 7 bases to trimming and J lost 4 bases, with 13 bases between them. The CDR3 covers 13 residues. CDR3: CAITPEPGTEAFF. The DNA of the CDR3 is TGTGCCATCACCCCCGAACCGGGCACTGAAGCTTTCTTT.